The 24 T cell receptor beta chains reported below all come from one sample, sequenced in a study of T-cell reconstitution after alpha-beta-depleted transplantation in children. As it was prepared, the TCRbeta library received unique molecular identifiers. Using its own MiXCR run on the PCR reads, TCRdb lists one record per CDR3 protein. The repertoire has about 980,000 distinct CDR3 sequences, about 29% of them found once; the top ten carry 25% to 35%. The sequenced sample was PBMCs, mostly from graft donor cells, obtained 360 days after TCRalphabeta/CD19-depleted stem cell transplant. These receptors originate from a boy in the first two years of life who had a stem cell transplant for SCID, so the T cells may come from the graft donor.

The CDR3: CASSYHVISGSGTDTQYF. DNA for the CDR3: TGTGCCAGCAGTTACCACGTCATTTCGGGGTCCGGCACAGATACGCAGTATTTT. J is TRBJ2-3 and V is TRBV6-5; tentative D call: TRBD2 (5 bases). Germline V gives CDR1 MNHEY, CDR2 SVGAGI. V was pared by 2 bases and J by 1 base, with 19 bases between. The CDR3 totals 18 residues.

This clonotype occurred a few times. The CDR3 reads CASSLNRGPHNEQFF. CDR3 coding DNA: TGTGCCAGCAGCTTGAATCGCGGACCCCACAATGAGCAGTTCTTC. The chain couples TRBV11-2 to TRBJ2-1; D is uncertain. CDR1 SGHAT and CDR2 FQNNGV come from the germline V gene. Trimming pared 3 bases from V and 5 bases from J, leaving 14 bases between. The CDR3 extends over 15 amino acids.

This chain links TRBV7-9 with TRBJ2-7, with no clear D. The germline V gene has CDR1 SEHNR and CDR2 FQNEAQ (reference sequence). V lost 3 bases to trimming and J lost 6 bases, with 12 bases between them. The CDR3 sequence is 13 residues long. CDR3 bases: TGTGCCAGCAGCTTTGGGTATACCTCCGAGCAGTACTTC. This encodes CASSFGYTSEQYF. The full variable domain, with the rest looked up from reference TRBV7-9 and TRBJ2-7, is DTGVSQNPRHKITKRGQNVTFRCDPISEHNRLYWYRQTLGQGPEFLTYFQNEAQLEKSRLLSDRFSAERPKGSFSTLEIQRTEQGDSAMYLCASSFGYTSEQYFGPGTRLTVT.

The V call is TRBV4-1, the J call TRBJ2-7; TRBD1 aligns across 8 bases. With V trimmed by 1 base and J by 3 bases, 5 bases remained unmatched. This CDR3 has 15 amino acids. Germline-derived CDR1 and CDR2 are MGHRA and YSYEKL. The CDR3 region is CASSQVGDRSYEQYF. CDR3 coding DNA: TGCGCCAGCAGCCAAGTAGGGGACAGGAGCTACGAGCAGTACTTC.

This chain joins TRBV12-3 or TRBV12-4 and TRBJ2-7; unclear D gene. Trimming took off 6 bases at V and 1 base at J, with 13 bases between the two ends. The CDR3 has 14 amino acids. CDR3 DNA sequence: TGTGCCAGCAGCTACAAAGCCGGTTCCTACGAGCAGTACTTC. Translating gives CASSYKAGSYEQYF.

The chain carries TRBV10-3 and TRBJ2-7, with D perhaps TRBD2 (5 bases). The germline V and J ends were trimmed by 2 bases and 2 bases, with 13 bases remaining between them. This CDR3 is 15 amino acids long. Germline V gene data show CDR1 as ENHRY and CDR2 as SYGVKD. The CDR3 region is CAISEPGRVAYEQYF. CDR3 sequence (DNA): TGTGCCATCAGTGAGCCGGGGAGAGTGGCCTACGAGCAGTACTTC.

This clonotype was observed a few times. The gene calls are TRBV11-2 and TRBJ2-5; the D is unclear. The germline CDR1 and CDR2 sequences are SGHAT and FQNNGV. Trimming stripped 0 bases from V and 5 bases from J, with 13 bases between. CDR3 length: 15 amino acids. The CDR3 protein is CASSLDRRGMETQYF. The CDR3 DNA reads TGTGCCAGCAGCTTAGATCGCCGTGGGATGGAGACCCAGTACTTC. The full variable domain, its missing parts supplied by reference TRBV11-2 and TRBJ2-5, is EAGVAQSPRYKIIEKRQSVAFWCNPISGHATLYWYQQILGQGPKLLIQFQNNGVVDDSQLPKDRFSAERLKGVDSTLKIQPAKLEDSAVYLCASSLDRRGMETQYFGPGTRLLVL.

The V call is TRBV24-1, the J call TRBJ2-7; TRBD2 might be the D (5 bases). CDR1 KGHDR and CDR2 SFDVKD come from the germline V gene. V dropped 2 bases and J dropped 5 bases, with 9 bases sitting between them. The CDR3 runs to 13 residues. CDR3 in DNA: TGTGCCACCAGTGATTCTCCCGGGGACGAGCAGTACTTC. Its protein is CATSDSPGDEQYF.

This chain joins TRBV3-1 and TRBJ2-7; TRBD1 might be the D (5 bases). Germline V gene sequence: CDR1 LGHDT, CDR2 YNNKEL (reference sequence). CDR3 length equals 15 residues. Trimming pared 1 base from V and 0 bases from J, leaving 10 bases between. The CDR3 sequence is CASSQVGRVSYEQYF. In nucleotides, the CDR3 is TGTGCCAGCAGCCAAGTTGGCAGGGTCTCCTACGAGCAGTACTTC.

This rearrangement joins TRBV28 to TRBJ2-7, with no clear D. The germline gives CDR1 MDHEN, CDR2 SYDVKM. The CDR3 has 13 amino acids. The germline V and J ends were trimmed by 5 bases and 5 bases, with 13 bases remaining between them. The CDR3 region has the DNA TGTGCCAGCAGTGCCCGGACCGCCGACGAGCAGTACTTC. This encodes CASSARTADEQYF.

The sample holds a few counts of this clonotype. The V and J genes are TRBV27 and TRBJ2-3; D gene ambiguous. V was cut by 5 bases and J by 0 bases, with 12 bases left in between. The CDR3 contains 15 residues. The germline V gene encodes CDR1 MNHEY and CDR2 SMNVEV (reference sequence). This CDR3 is CASSPHSPSTDTQYF. As DNA, the CDR3 is TGTGCCAGCAGTCCACACAGTCCTAGCACAGATACGCAGTATTTT.

This clonotype appeared many times. This rearrangement joins TRBV29-1 to TRBJ2-5, with D perhaps matching TRBD1 (6 bases). Germline V gene lookup returns CDR1 SQVTM and CDR2 ANQGSEA. The CDR3 is made up of 12 amino acids. Trimming took 0 bases from V and 8 from J, leaving 10 bases between them. As DNA, the CDR3 is TGCAGCGTTGAAGAGAACAGGGCTACCCAGTACTTC. Translating gives CSVEENRATQYF.

The chain uses TRBV2 and TRBJ1-4; weak D call: TRBD1 (5 bases). The germline V and J ends were trimmed by 6 bases and 3 bases, with 11 bases remaining between them. This CDR3 comprises 14 residues. Germline assignment: CDR1 SNHLY and CDR2 FYNNEI. As DNA, the CDR3 is TGTGCCAGCAGAGTCCCGGGACCTAATGAAAAACTGTTTTTT. Translation gives CASRVPGPNEKLFF.

The V call is TRBV28, the J call TRBJ1-2; D not resolved. Per the germline V gene, CDR1 is MDHEN and CDR2 is SYDVKM. V was clipped by 1 base and J by 4 bases, with 10 bases between them. There are 14 residues in the CDR3. CDR3 nucleotides: TGTGCCAGCAGTTTATCCCCGATCACCTATGGCTACACCTTC. It codes for CASSLSPITYGYTF.

This clonotype was seen a few times. This chain connects TRBV4-1 to TRBJ2-7; tentative D call: TRBD2 (5 bases). The CDR3 extends over 16 amino acids. Germline lookup yields CDR1 MGHRA and CDR2 YSYEKL. V shed 1 base and J shed 0 bases, with 13 bases lying between them. CDR3 DNA sequence: TGCGCCAGCAGCCAAGTTTGGAGTGGGAGCTCCTACGAGCAGTACTTC. This translates into CASSQVWSGSSYEQYF.

This clonotype was seen a few times. The chain employs TRBV15 and TRBJ1-2; D unclear. The CDR3 totals 13 residues. Germline CDR1 LNHNV, CDR2 YYDKDF (reference sequence). Trimming removed 0 bases at V and 4 bases at J, with 6 bases between. CDR3 DNA sequence: TGTGCCACCAGCAGAGACCCAGTCTATGGCTACACCTTC. It translates to CATSRDPVYGYTF. The variable domain in full, with the rest retrieved from reference TRBV15 and TRBJ1-2, is DAMVIQNPRYQVTQFGKPVTLSCSQTLNHNVMYWYQQKSSQAPKLLFHYYDKDFNNEADTPDNFQSRRPNTSFCFLDIRSPGLGDTAMYLCATSRDPVYGYTFGSGTRLTVV.

Written as DNA, the CDR3 is TGCGCCAGCAGCCAAGGTTTGGCAGATTGGGACAATGAGCAGTTCTTC. It encodes CASSQGLADWDNEQFF. The chain links TRBV4-3 to TRBJ2-1; D is undetermined. V lost 1 base and J lost 5, with 15 bases in between. This CDR3 is built from 16 residues. Germline values: CDR1 LGHNA, CDR2 YSLEER.

This clonotype was picked up a small number of times. CDR3 sequence reads: CSARVGLFPLYEQYF. For the CDR3, the DNA is TGCAGTGCTAGAGTAGGACTATTCCCTCTCTACGAGCAGTACTTC. V gene TRBV20-1 combines with J gene TRBJ2-7, with D perhaps TRBD2 (6 bases). The CDR3 length is 15 residues. Trimming left V 1 base short and J 3 bases short, with 16 bases between. Germline CDR1 and CDR2: DFQATT and SNEGSKA (reference sequence).

The chain couples TRBV5-1 to TRBJ2-7; tentatively, D is TRBD1 (5 bases). CDR1 SGHRS and CDR2 YFSETQ come from the germline V gene. This CDR3 contains 15 residues. Trimming stripped 0 bases from V and 0 bases from J, with 10 bases between. For the CDR3, the DNA is TGCGCCAGCAGCTTGGGACAGACCGTCTCCTACGAGCAGTACTTC. This sequence encodes CASSLGQTVSYEQYF.

V is TRBV5-1 and J is TRBJ2-3, with D perhaps TRBD2 (6 bases). This CDR3 contains 12 residues. Looked up from germline, CDR1 is SGHRS and CDR2 is YFSETQ. Trimming took off 3 bases at V and 5 bases at J, with 7 bases between the two ends. The CDR3 nucleotides read TGCGCCAGCAGCTCGGGGGTAGATACGCAGTATTTT. It yields the protein CASSSGVDTQYF.

The chain uses TRBV2 and TRBJ2-2; D is unclear. Germline V gene sequence: CDR1 SNHLY, CDR2 FYNNEI. The V and J ends lost 1 base and 0 bases respectively, with 15 bases between them. This CDR3 is 18 amino acids long. The CDR3 here is CASSEGPRTETNTGELFF. As DNA, the CDR3 is TGTGCCAGCAGTGAAGGCCCGCGAACAGAAACGAACACCGGGGAGCTGTTTTTT.

CDR3 nucleotide sequence: TGTGCCAGCAGCTTTCTAGCGGGGCCCACCGGGGAGCTGTTTTTT. Its protein product is CASSFLAGPTGELFF. The rearrangement uses TRBV5-6 and TRBJ2-2; 9 bases map to TRBD2. The germline gives CDR1 SGHDT, CDR2 YYEEEE. Losses at the gene ends were 2 bases for V and 4 bases for J; bases not matched to a gene: 3. This CDR3 region has 15 residues.

This clonotype has only a few counts. This rearrangement joins TRBV27 to TRBJ2-7; TRBD1 matches at 9 bases. The CDR3 spans 15 residues. Unmatched junction bases numbered 8, after V lost 6 bases and J lost 2 bases. The germline V gene has CDR1 MNHEY and CDR2 SMNVEV (reference sequence). The CDR3 region is CASSRKRQGAYEQYF. The CDR3 nucleotides are TGTGCCAGCAGCCGAAAGAGACAGGGGGCCTACGAGCAGTACTTC.

There are a few counts of this clonotype. The CDR3 nucleotides are TGTGCCAGCAGCTTTACAGGGGATGAAACAGATACGCAGTATTTT. It encodes CASSFTGDETDTQYF. The chain uses TRBV7-6 and TRBJ2-3; TRBD1 aligns across 7 bases. Germline V gene data show CDR1 as SGHVS and CDR2 as FNYEAQ. CDR3 length equals 15 residues. V trimming: 3 bases; J trimming: 3 bases; junction bases outside the gene matches: 6. Supplemented by reference TRBV7-6 and TRBJ2-3, the full variable domain reads GAGVSQSPRYKVTKRGQDVALRCDPISGHVSLYWYRQALGQGPEFLTYFNYEAQQDKSGLPNDRFSAERPEGSISTLTIQRTEQRDSAMYRCASSFTGDETDTQYFGPGTRLTVL.